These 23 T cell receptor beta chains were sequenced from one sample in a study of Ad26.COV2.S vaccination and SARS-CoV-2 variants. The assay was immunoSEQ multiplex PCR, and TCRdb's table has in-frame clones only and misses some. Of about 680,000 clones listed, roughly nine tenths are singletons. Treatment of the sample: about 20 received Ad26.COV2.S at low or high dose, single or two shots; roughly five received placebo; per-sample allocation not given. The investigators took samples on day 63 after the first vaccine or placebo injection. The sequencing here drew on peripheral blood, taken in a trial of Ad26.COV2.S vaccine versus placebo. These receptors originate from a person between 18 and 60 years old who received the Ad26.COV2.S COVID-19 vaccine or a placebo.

CDR3 DNA sequence: TGTGCCACCAGCAGAGGGGGACTAGCGGTATACCAAGAGACCCAGTACTTC. It specifies CATSRGGLAVYQETQYF. This sequence joins TRBV15 and TRBJ2-5, with 11 nucleotides matching TRBD2. V shed 1 base, J shed 0 bases, and the junction held 4 bases outside the gene matches. The CDR3 length is 17 residues. Per germline, CDR1 LNHNV and CDR2 YYDKDF (reference sequence).

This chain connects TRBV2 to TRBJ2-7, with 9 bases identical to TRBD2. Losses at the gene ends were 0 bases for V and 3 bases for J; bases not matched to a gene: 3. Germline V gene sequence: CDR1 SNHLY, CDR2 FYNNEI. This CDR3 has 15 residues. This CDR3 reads CASSEAPAGGYEQYF. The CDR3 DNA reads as TGTGCCAGCAGTGAAGCGCCAGCGGGAGGCTACGAGCAGTACTTC.

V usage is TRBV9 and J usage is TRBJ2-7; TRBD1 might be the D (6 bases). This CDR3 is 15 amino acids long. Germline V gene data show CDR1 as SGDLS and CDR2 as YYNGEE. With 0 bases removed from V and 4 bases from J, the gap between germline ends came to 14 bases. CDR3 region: CASSVGQDSPYEQYF. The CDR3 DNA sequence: TGTGCCAGCAGCGTAGGGCAGGACAGCCCATACGAGCAGTACTTC.

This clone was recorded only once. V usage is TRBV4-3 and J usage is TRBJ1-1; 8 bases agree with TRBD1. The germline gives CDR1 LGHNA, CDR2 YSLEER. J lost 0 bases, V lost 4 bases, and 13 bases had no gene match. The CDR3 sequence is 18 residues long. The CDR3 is CASSPGQGRRGMNTEAFF. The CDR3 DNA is TGCGCCAGCAGCCCCGGACAGGGAAGGAGGGGGATGAACACTGAAGCTTTCTTT.

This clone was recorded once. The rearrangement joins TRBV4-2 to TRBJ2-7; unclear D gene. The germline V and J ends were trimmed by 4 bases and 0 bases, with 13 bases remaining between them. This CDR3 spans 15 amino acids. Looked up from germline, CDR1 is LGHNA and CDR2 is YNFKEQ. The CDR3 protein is CASSPEAWSSYEQYF. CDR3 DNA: TGTGCCAGCAGCCCAGAGGCCTGGAGCTCCTACGAGCAGTACTTC.

The chain's CDR3 is CAISPAYTDTQYF. The DNA of the CDR3 is TGTGCCATCTCCCCCGCTTACACAGATACGCAGTATTTT. The V gene is TRBV25-1, the J gene TRBJ2-3; no firm D call. The ends were cut back, 10 bases at V and 2 bases at J, with 13 bases in the middle. This CDR3 has 13 residues. The germline V gene encodes CDR1 MGHDK and CDR2 SYGVNS.

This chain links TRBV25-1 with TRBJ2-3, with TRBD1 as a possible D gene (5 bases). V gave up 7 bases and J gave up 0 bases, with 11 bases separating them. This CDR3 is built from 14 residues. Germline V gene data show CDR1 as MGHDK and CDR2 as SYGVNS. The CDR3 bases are TGTGCCAGCATCAGGGCAGGGAGCACAGATACGCAGTATTTT. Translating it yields CASIRAGSTDTQYF. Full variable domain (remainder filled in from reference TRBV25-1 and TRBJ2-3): EADIYQTPRYLVIGTGKKITLECSQTMGHDKMYWYQQDPGMELHLIHYSYGVNSTEKGDLSSESTVSRIRTEHFPLTLESARPSHTSQYLCASIRAGSTDTQYFGPGTRLTVL.

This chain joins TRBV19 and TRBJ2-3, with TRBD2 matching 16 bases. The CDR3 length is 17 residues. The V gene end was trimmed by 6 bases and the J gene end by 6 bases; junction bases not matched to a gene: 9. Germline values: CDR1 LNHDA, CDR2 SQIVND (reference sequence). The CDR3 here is CASSPGTSGGAYDTQYF. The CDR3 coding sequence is TGTGCCAGTAGCCCCGGGACTAGCGGGGGGGCATACGATACGCAGTATTTT.

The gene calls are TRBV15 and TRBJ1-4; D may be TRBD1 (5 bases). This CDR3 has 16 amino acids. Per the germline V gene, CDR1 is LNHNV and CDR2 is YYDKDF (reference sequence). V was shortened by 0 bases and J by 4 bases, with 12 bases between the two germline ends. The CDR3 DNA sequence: TGTGCCACCAGCAGAGAGGGGGGTGGGTTTAATGAAAAACTGTTTTTT. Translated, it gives CATSREGGGFNEKLFF.

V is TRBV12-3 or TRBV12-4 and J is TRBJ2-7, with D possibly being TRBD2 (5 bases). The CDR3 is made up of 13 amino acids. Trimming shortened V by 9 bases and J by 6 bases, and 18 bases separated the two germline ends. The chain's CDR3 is CARPEEGSVEQYF. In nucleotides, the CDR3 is TGTGCCAGACCAGAAGAGGGTTCGGTCGAGCAGTACTTC.

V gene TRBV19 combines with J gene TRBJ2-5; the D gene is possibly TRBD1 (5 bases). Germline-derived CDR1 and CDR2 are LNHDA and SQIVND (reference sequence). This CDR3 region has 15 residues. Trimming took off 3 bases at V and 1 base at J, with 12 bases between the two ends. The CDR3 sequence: CASSIGAISQETQYF. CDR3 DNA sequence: TGTGCCAGTAGTATTGGGGCTATCTCCCAAGAGACCCAGTACTTC.

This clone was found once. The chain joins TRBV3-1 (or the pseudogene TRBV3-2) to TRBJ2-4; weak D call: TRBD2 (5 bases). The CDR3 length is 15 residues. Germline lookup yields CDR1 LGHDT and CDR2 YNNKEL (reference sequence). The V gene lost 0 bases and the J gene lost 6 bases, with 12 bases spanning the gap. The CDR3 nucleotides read TGTGCCAGCAGCCAAGATTTTTTGGCGGGAAACATTCAGTACTTC. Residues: CASSQDFLAGNIQYF.

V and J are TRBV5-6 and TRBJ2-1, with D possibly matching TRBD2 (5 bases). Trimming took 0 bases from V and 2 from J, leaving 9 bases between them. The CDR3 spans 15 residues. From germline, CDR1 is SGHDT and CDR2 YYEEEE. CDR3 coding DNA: TGTGCCAGCAGCTTGGGGACTGCTACCTACAATGAGCAGTTCTTC. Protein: CASSLGTATYNEQFF.

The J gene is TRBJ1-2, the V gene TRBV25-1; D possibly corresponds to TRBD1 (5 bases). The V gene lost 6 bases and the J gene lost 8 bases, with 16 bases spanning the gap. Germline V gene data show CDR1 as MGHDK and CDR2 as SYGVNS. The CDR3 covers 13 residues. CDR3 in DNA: TGTGCCAGCAGCCCTAGCTTGGGACCCGGCTACACCTTC. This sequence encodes CASSPSLGPGYTF.

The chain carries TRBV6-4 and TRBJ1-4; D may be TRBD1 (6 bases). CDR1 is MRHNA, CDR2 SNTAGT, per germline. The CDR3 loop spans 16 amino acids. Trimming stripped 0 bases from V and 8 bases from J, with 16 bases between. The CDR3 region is CASSDSWQGSREKLFF. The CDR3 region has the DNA TGTGCCAGCAGTGACTCATGGCAGGGGTCGAGAGAAAAACTGTTTTTT.

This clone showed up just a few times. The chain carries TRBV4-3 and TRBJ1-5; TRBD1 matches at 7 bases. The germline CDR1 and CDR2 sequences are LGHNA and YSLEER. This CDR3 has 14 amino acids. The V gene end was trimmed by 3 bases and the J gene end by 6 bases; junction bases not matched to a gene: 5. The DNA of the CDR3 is TGCGCCAGCAGCCAGGACAGGCCCAGTCAGCCCCAGCATTTT. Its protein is CASSQDRPSQPQHF.

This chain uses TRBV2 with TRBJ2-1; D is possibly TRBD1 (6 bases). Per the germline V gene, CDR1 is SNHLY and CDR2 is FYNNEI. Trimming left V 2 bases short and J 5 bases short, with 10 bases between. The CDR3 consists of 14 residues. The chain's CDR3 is CASSEIRGNNEQFF. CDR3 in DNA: TGTGCCAGCAGTGAAATCAGGGGCAACAATGAGCAGTTCTTC.

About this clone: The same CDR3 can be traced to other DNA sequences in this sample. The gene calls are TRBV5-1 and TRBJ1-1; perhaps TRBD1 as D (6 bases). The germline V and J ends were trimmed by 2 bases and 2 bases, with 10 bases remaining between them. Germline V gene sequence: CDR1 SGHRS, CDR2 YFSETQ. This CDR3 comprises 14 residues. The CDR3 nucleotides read TGCGCCAGCAGCTTAACAGGGCTCAACACTGAAGCTTTCTTT. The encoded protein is CASSLTGLNTEAFF. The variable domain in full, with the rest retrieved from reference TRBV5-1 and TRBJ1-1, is KAGVTQTPRYLIKTRGQQVTLSCSPISGHRSVSWYQQTPGQGLQFLFEYFSETQRNKGNFPGRFSGRQFSNSRSEMNVSTLELGDSALYLCASSLTGLNTEAFFGQGTRLTVV.

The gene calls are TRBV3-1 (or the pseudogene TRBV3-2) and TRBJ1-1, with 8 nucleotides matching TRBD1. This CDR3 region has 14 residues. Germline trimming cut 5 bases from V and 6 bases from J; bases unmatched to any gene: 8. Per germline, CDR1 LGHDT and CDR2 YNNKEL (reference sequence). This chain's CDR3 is CASSSRTGWAEAFF. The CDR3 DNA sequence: TGTGCCAGCAGCTCACGGACAGGGTGGGCTGAAGCTTTCTTT.

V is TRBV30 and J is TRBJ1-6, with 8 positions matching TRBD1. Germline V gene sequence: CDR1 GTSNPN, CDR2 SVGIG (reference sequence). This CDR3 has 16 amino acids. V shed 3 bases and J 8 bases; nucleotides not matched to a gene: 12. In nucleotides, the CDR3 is TGTGCCTGGAGGTGGACGTGGAACAGGGGGGATTCACCCCTCCACTTT. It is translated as CAWRWTWNRGDSPLHF.

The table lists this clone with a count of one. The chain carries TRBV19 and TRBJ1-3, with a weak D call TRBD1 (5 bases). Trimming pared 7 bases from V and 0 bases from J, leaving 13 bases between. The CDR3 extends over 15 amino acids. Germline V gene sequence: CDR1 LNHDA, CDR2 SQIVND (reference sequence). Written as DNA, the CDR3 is TGTGCCAGTATTTCCCATGACAGCTCTGGAAACACCATATATTTT. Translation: CASISHDSSGNTIYF.

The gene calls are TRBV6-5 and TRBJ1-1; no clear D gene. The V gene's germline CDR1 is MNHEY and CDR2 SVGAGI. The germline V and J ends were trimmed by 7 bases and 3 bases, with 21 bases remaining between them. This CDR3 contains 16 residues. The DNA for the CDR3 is TGTGCCAGCACTTTCTCCCGGACGGCCTCACACACTGAAGCTTTCTTT. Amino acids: CASTFSRTASHTEAFF.

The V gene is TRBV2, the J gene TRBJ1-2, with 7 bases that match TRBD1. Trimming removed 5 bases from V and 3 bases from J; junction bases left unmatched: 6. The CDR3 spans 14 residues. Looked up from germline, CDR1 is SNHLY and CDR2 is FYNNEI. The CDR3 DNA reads TGTGCCAGCAGTCGACAGGGTTTGGACTATGGCTACACCTTC. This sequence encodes CASSRQGLDYGYTF.